This TCR beta chain was obtained from a study of Graves' ophthalmopathy and Graves' hyperthyroidism. Study results and caveats: With a specificity of just under 75% and a sensitivity of more than 65%, the model predicted ophthalmopathy progression.

Beta-chain TCR CDR3 regions were amplified from RNA transcripts. HTBI primers were used in a first-round RT-PCR, which preceded a second-round multiplex PCR. TCRdb reprocessed the multiplex PCR reads via MiXCR and lists one record per CDR3 protein. The data contain around 1,000,000 distinct CDR3 sequences, about two fifths of them singletons. Note on this clonotype: Its target is unknown. A much larger clone is a single base away; this may be a read error.

Germline V gene lookup returns CDR1 SGHDN and CDR2 FVKESK. The V end was cut by 2 bases, the J end by 4 bases, with 8 bases between. The CDR3 is made up of 13 amino acids. The TCR originated in an adult man with Graves' hyperthyroidism. The specimen sequenced was peripheral blood or thyroid tissue (not recorded which). The chain is built from TRBV14 and TRBJ1-1, with D perhaps matching TRBD1 (5 bases). As DNA, the CDR3 is TGTGCCAGCAGCCAAAGGGGAGTCACTGAAGCTTTCTTT. It specifies CASSQRGVTEAFF.